One sample yielded the 30 T cell receptor beta chains listed below, sequenced in a study of tumor-infiltrating lymphocytes in primary liver carcinoma. A primer in the constant region served to generate TCR beta cDNA from about 480 ng of total RNA. Employing slightly modified ARM-PCR, three nested multiplex PCR rounds were run, and these gave rise to the TCR beta libraries. The opening two PCR rounds, roughly 11 cycles each, paired TRBV1-TRBV30 forward primers with a C-beta reverse primer. TCRdb recomputed calls from the multiplex PCR reads with MiXCR, one row per CDR3 protein. The table shows tens of thousands of distinct CDR3 sequences, with around 79% occurring only once. For each extraction, RNA and DNA were obtained together from roughly 20-30 mg of unsorted bulk tissue. The specimen was liver tumor tissue from sampling region 3. Subset described: tumor region T3, left-lateral pole. Every receptor here comes from a middle-aged man with primary liver carcinoma and hepatitis B virus infection.

For this clonotype: This could be a read error, since a much larger clone is one nucleotide away. The chain employs TRBV5-1 and TRBJ2-7, with 7 bases that match TRBD2. The germline V gene has CDR1 SGHRS and CDR2 YFSETQ. The CDR3 has 14 residues. CDR3 loop: CGSSLGGSSYEQYF. CDR3 DNA sequence: TGCGGCAGCAGCTTGGGCGGGAGCTCCTACGAGCAGTACTTC. Full variable domain (outside the CDR3, taken from reference TRBV5-1 and TRBJ2-7): KAGVTQTPRYLIKTRGQQVTLSCSPISGHRSVSWYQQTPGQGLQFLFEYFSETQRNKGNFPGRFSGRQFSNSRSEMNVSTLELGDSALYLCGSSLGGSSYEQYFGPGTRLTVT.

To note about this clonotype: Since no conserved phenylalanine or tryptophan closes the CDR3, a read error is the likely cause. The DNA is left out, because the CDR3 cannot be placed on it with certainty; the CDR3 is given as TCRdb lists it. The rearrangement links TRBV6-1 to TRBJ2-7; the D call TRBD2 from the table was never checked on the DNA. The CDR3 contains 14 residues when both ends are counted. Germline lookup yields CDR1 MNHNS and CDR2 SASEGT. The CDR3 region is CASTPSGSEGERYL.

This clonotype has only one observation. Germline is not matched at one junction end, which may reflect a read error. V gene TRBV30 combines with J gene TRBJ1-4, with TRBD1 as a possible D gene (5 bases). The CDR3 is 14 residues long. Per germline, CDR1 GTSNPN and CDR2 SVGIG (reference sequence). CDR3 residues: CAWSHSGAGEELFF. CDR3 bases: TGTGCATGGAGTCATTCCGGGGCCGGGGAAGAACTGTTTTTT.

This clonotype was observed a few times. This clone may be a read error of a much larger clone one base away. The genes are TRBV5-4 and TRBJ2-2, with D possibly matching TRBD2 (6 bases). Germline V gene sequence: CDR1 SGHNT, CDR2 YYREEE (reference sequence). Trimming stripped 0 bases from V and 10 bases from J, with 19 bases between. The CDR3 extends over 16 amino acids. The CDR3 nucleotides are TGTGCCAGCAGCTTGGACGGCGGGATGGACCCCGAGGAGCTGTTTTTT. Residues: CASSLDGGMDPEELFF.

This clonotype was picked up a small number of times. The junction and the germline gene differ at one end; a read error may be behind it. V and J are TRBV30 and TRBJ1-1; 7 nucleotides agree with TRBD1. Germline V gene data show CDR1 as GTSNPN and CDR2 as SVGIG (reference sequence). The CDR3 loop spans 19 amino acids. CDR3 nucleotide sequence: TGTGCCTGGGATCCCTCCTTGTGGAGACCGGACAGGAGGAACACTGAAGCTCTCTTT. Amino acids: CAWDPSLWRPDRRNTEALF.

A word on this clonotype: The junction departs from germline at one end; a sequencing error may be responsible. The chain is built from TRBV11-1 and TRBJ2-5, with a tentative D call TRBD2 (6 bases). The CDR3 loop spans 14 amino acids. Germline V gene lookup returns CDR1 SGHAT and CDR2 FQDESV (reference sequence). CDR3 amino acids: CGSSFRGGAQTQYF. CDR3 DNA: TGTGGCAGCAGCTTCCGCGGCGGGGCGCAGACCCAGTACTTC.

Worth noting for this clonotype: A junction end diverges from the germline sequence, so it may reflect a read error. The rearrangement links TRBV7-8 to TRBJ2-7; no reliable D call. In germline, CDR1 is SGHVS, CDR2 FQNEAQ. There are 15 residues in the CDR3. Written as DNA, the CDR3 is TGTACCAGCAGCTTAGTAGGGCTAGATCACTACGAGCGGTACTTC. Translating gives CTSSLVGLDHYERYF. The entire variable domain, with the rest obtained from reference TRBV7-8 and TRBJ2-7, is as follows: GAGVSQSPRYKVAKRGQDVALRCDPISGHVSLFWYQQALGQGPEFLTYFQNEAQLDKSGLPSDRFFAERPEGSVSTLKIQRTQQEDSAVYLCTSSLVGLDHYERYFGPGTRLTVT.

Note on this clonotype: Sequence at one end of the junction differs from germline and may be a read error. This chain links TRBV29-1 with TRBJ2-2; a weak D match, TRBD2 (5 bases). The CDR3 totals 14 residues. Germline assignment: CDR1 SQVTM and CDR2 ANQGSEA. In DNA form, the CDR3 reads TGCAGCGCCCCCTCTGGTGTGACCACCGGGGAGCTGTCTTTT. It is translated as CSAPSGVTTGELSF.

This rearrangement joins TRBV6-1 to TRBJ2-2; tentatively, D is TRBD1 (6 bases). Germline V lookup: CDR1 MNHNS, CDR2 SASEGT. Trimming took off 6 bases at V and 0 bases at J, with 17 bases between the two ends. The CDR3 has 17 residues. CDR3 in DNA: TGTGCCAGCAGCGACAGGCAAAACGACCCGAACACCGGGGAGCTGTTTTTT. It specifies CASSDRQNDPNTGELFF.

This chain joins TRBV2 and TRBJ2-1; no definite D call. Trimming shortened V by 6 bases and J by 7 bases, and 4 bases separated the two germline ends. Germline assignment: CDR1 SNHLY and CDR2 FYNNEI. The CDR3 contains 10 residues. The CDR3 loop reads CASSINEQFF. CDR3 sequence (DNA): TGTGCCAGCAGCATTAATGAGCAGTTCTTC.

This clonotype was found once. This chain uses TRBV4-1 with TRBJ2-6; perhaps TRBD2 as D (6 bases). Trimming cost V 1 base and J 5 bases, with 12 bases left between them. The CDR3 loop spans 16 amino acids. Germline V gene sequence: CDR1 MGHRA, CDR2 YSYEKL. CDR3 coding DNA: TGCGCCAGCAGCCAAGGAGCAGGGACTTGGGCCAACGTCCTGACTTTC. Protein: CASSQGAGTWANVLTF.

Concerning this clonotype itself: One end of the junction does not line up with germline, which may come from a read error. This chain links TRBV14 with TRBJ2-7; 7 bases line up with TRBD2. The CDR3 has 15 amino acids. Per germline, CDR1 SGHDN and CDR2 FVKESK. The CDR3: CARSQYSGFTYEQYF. The CDR3 bases are TGTGCCAGAAGCCAATATAGCGGGTTTACCTACGAGCAATACTTC.

As for this clonotype: Relative to the germline gene, one junction end is altered; a read error may explain this. V usage is TRBV15 and J usage is TRBJ2-6, with a tentative D call TRBD1 (5 bases). CDR3 size: 15 residues. Germline lookup yields CDR1 LNHNV and CDR2 YYDKDF (reference sequence). CDR3 in amino acids: CATSPRGSGVNVLTF. The CDR3, as DNA: TGTGCCACCAGCCCTAGGGGATCTGGGGTCAACGTCCTGACTTTC.

The rearrangement links TRBV7-2 to TRBJ2-7, with TRBD2 identical over 13 bases. This CDR3 is 15 amino acids long. V dropped 5 bases and J dropped 1; count of bases not matched to a gene: 2. Germline assignment: CDR1 SGHTA and CDR2 FQGNSA. The chain's CDR3 is CASSVGLAGSYEQYF. As DNA, the CDR3 is TGTGCCAGCAGCGTGGGACTAGCGGGATCCTACGAGCAGTACTTC.

This clonotype was picked up a small number of times. Here the CDR3 omits its conserved ending phenylalanine or tryptophan, so a read error is the likely source. J is TRBJ1-4 and V is TRBV11-2; D remains ambiguous. The CDR3 totals 15 residues. Trimming cost V 1 base and J 8 bases, with 14 bases left between them. The germline V gene has CDR1 SGHAT and CDR2 FQNNGV. The CDR3 DNA reads TGTGCCAGCAGCTTAGGGCAAGGTGATGGCGAAAAACTGTTTATT. It encodes CASSLGQGDGEKLFI.

In the case of this clonotype: It is likely a read error, because the conserved phenylalanine at the end of the CDR3 is missing. DNA of the CDR3: TGCAGCGTTCGACTAGCGAGAGGTTCTCGCTACGAGCAGTACTGC. Its translation is CSVRLARGSRYEQYC. This chain links TRBV29-1 with TRBJ2-7; 8 bases agree with TRBD2. V shed 5 bases, J shed 3 bases, and the junction held 12 bases outside the gene matches. The CDR3 spans 15 residues. CDR1 is SQVTM and CDR2 is ANQGSEA in the germline V gene.

This sequence joins TRBV6-5 and TRBJ1-2; TRBD1 might be the D (5 bases). This CDR3 comprises 16 residues. Trimming removed 0 bases from V and 13 bases from J, with 24 bases in between. Germline values: CDR1 MNHEY, CDR2 SVGAGI. CDR3 in DNA: TGTGCCAGCAGTTACTCTGGGCAGGGCATTAACTATGGTTGCACCTTC. It encodes CASSYSGQGINYGCTF.

This clonotype was picked up a small number of times. Possible read error: a much larger clone is one base away. The CDR3 spells CASSLSGWAYEQYF. The CDR3 DNA reads as TGTGCCAGCAGTTTATCGGGATGGGCCTACGAGCAGTACTTC. The chain combines TRBV28 with TRBJ2-7; D might be TRBD2 (5 bases). V was cut by 1 base and J by 2 bases, with 9 bases left in between. The germline V gene has CDR1 MDHEN and CDR2 SYDVKM. This CDR3 has 14 residues.

By frequency in the sample, this clonotype is medium-sized. The chain couples TRBV11-2 to TRBJ2-5; TRBD2 aligns across 7 bases. CDR3 length equals 13 residues. The germline V gene has CDR1 SGHAT and CDR2 FQNNGV. With V trimmed by 4 bases and J by 3 bases, 2 bases remained unmatched. CDR3: CASSWGGEETQYF. CDR3 DNA: TGTGCCAGCAGCTGGGGAGGGGAAGAGACCCAGTACTTC. The full variable domain, its missing parts supplied by reference TRBV11-2 and TRBJ2-5, is EAGVAQSPRYKIIEKRQSVAFWCNPISGHATLYWYQQILGQGPKLLIQFQNNGVVDDSQLPKDRFSAERLKGVDSTLKIQPAKLEDSAVYLCASSWGGEETQYFGPGTRLLVL.

With respect to this clonotype: One end of the junction fails to match germline, which may point to a read error. The J gene is TRBJ2-2, the V gene TRBV12-3 or TRBV12-4; maybe TRBD1 (5 bases). CDR3 length: 16 amino acids. CDR3 DNA: TGTGCCAGCACTCTATACCCAGGGTCCAACACCGCGGAGCTGTTTTTT. Encoded protein: CASTLYPGSNTAELFF.

Comments on this clonotype: The junction departs from germline at one end; a sequencing error may be responsible. V is TRBV6-5 and J is TRBJ2-3; TRBD2 is a possible D gene (6 bases). The germline V gene has CDR1 MNHEY and CDR2 SVGAGI. The CDR3 has 14 amino acids. CDR3 region: CTSSYAGWTDTQYF. The CDR3 coding sequence is TGTACCAGTAGTTACGCGGGATGGACAGATACGCAGTATTTT.

Notes on this clonotype: Here the CDR3 omits its conserved ending phenylalanine or tryptophan, so a read error is the likely source. The chain uses TRBV11-2 and TRBJ1-5; D gene unclear. The CDR3 has 14 residues. Germline CDR1 and CDR2: SGHAT and FQNNGV. CDR3 region: CASRTGRFPEPQHL. In DNA form, the CDR3 reads TGTGCTAGCCGCACCGGACGGTTTCCCGAGCCCCAGCATTTA.

With respect to this clonotype: An end of the junction does not agree with germline; a read error may underlie this. The chain recombines TRBV11-2 with TRBJ2-7; D is tentatively TRBD1 or TRBD2 (5 bases each). The CDR3 length is 17 residues. The germline V gene has CDR1 SGHAT and CDR2 FQNNGV. The CDR3 sequence: CANSSQTRGANRHEQYF. The CDR3 DNA reads TGTGCCAACAGCTCCCAGACACGGGGCGCTAACAGACACGAGCAGTACTTC.

Only one count was recorded for this clonotype. Germline is not matched at one junction end, which may reflect a read error. This chain links TRBV29-1 with TRBJ1-2, with 8 nucleotides matching TRBD1. CDR1 and CDR2 from the germline V gene are SQVTM and ANQGSEA. The CDR3 totals 13 residues. The CDR3, as DNA: TGCAGCGCTATAACAGGGGGGACGGATGGCTATACCTTC. This encodes CSAITGGTDGYTF. Combining the CDR3 with reference TRBV29-1 and TRBJ1-2 gives the whole variable domain SAVISQKPSRDICQRGTSLTIQCQVDSQVTMMFWYRQQPGQSLTLIATANQGSEATYESGFVIDKFPISRPNLTFSTLTVSNMSPEDSSIYLCSAITGGTDGYTFGSGTRLTVV.

About this clonotype itself: The junction departs from germline at one end; a sequencing error may be responsible. The chain is built from TRBV28 and TRBJ2-1; TRBD2 might be the D (6 bases). The CDR3 has 16 amino acids. Per germline, CDR1 MDHEN and CDR2 SYDVKM. The CDR3 reads CASSPGGSGRYNDQFF. In DNA form, the CDR3 reads TGTGCCAGCAGCCCTGGAGGTAGCGGACGATACAATGATCAGTTCTTC.

Comments on this clonotype: The junction does not match germline at one end; this may be a read error. The chain carries TRBV5-1 and TRBJ2-1; possible D gene TRBD2, 5 bases. CDR1 is SGHRS, CDR2 YFSETQ, per germline. The CDR3 is 14 residues long. The CDR3 spells CTSSLSAGRNEQFF. The CDR3 DNA follows: TGCACCAGCAGCTTGTCGGCGGGCAGGAATGAGCAGTTCTTC.

Worth noting for this clonotype: Just one base apart from a much larger clone, this may be a read error. V gene TRBV28 combines with J gene TRBJ2-2; D gene unclear. The V end lost 1 base, the J end lost 7 bases, and 10 bases lay between the germline ends. CDR3 size: 14 residues. CDR1 and CDR2 (germline): MDHEN, SYDVKM. CDR3 nucleotides: TGTGCCAGCAGTTTATTAGAGGCAGTCGGGGAGCTGTTTTTT. Protein sequence: CASSLLEAVGELFF.

With respect to this clonotype: One end of the junction does not line up with germline, which may come from a read error. V usage is TRBV6-5 and J usage is TRBJ1-1; D unclear. Germline V lookup: CDR1 MNHEY, CDR2 SVGAGI. The CDR3 has 12 residues. The CDR3 nucleotides are TGTGCCAGCAGTCACCTGATCACTGAAGCTTTCTTC. Protein: CASSHLITEAFF.

This clonotype was counted many times. J is TRBJ2-3 and V is TRBV6-2 or TRBV6-3, with 7 bases fitting TRBD1. The CDR3 loop spans 15 amino acids. The junction had 5 bases not matched to a gene; V was cut back by 4 bases and J by 1 base. In germline, CDR1 is MNHEY, CDR2 SVGEGT. The CDR3 region is CASSWGQLGTDTQYF. CDR3 DNA sequence: TGTGCCAGCAGTTGGGGACAGTTGGGCACAGATACGCAGTATTTT.

Regarding this clonotype: Since no conserved phenylalanine or tryptophan closes the CDR3, a read error is the likely cause. V is TRBV28 and J is TRBJ2-7; 7 positions agree with TRBD1. The CDR3 totals 14 residues. From germline, CDR1 is MDHEN and CDR2 SYDVKM. The CDR3 DNA reads as TGTGCCAGCACCACGCAGGGGGAAGCCTACGATCAGTACTTG. Its translation is CASTTQGEAYDQYL.